The clone carrying this T cell receptor (beta chain) was seen more than once but under ten times. Its antigen is unknown. RNA was extracted from bulk tissue without any cell sorting. More than 3 cm separated this lung sample from the edge of the tumor. Newly diagnosed lung cancer patients had thoracic surgery in China, August–late 2014, without prior chemotherapy. This sample was taken from a study of tumor and adjacent non-tumor tissue in lung cancer. Study-wide results and limits: Top 100 clones took a larger repertoire share in normal lung.

With V trimmed by 3 bases and J by 3 bases, 1 base remained unmatched. This CDR3 region has 15 residues. Per the germline V gene, CDR1 is SGHAT and CDR2 is FQDESV (reference sequence). TCRbeta libraries were built with three rounds of nested PCR, modified from ARM-PCR. Each CDR3 protein gets one entry after TCRdb re-called the multiplex PCR reads with MiXCR. The sample records under 80,000 distinct CDR3 sequences, around three quarters being singletons. Sequencing used distant non-tumor lung tissue. The chain carries TRBV11-1 and TRBJ2-1; TRBD2 matches at 11 bases. The sequence was collected from a man in his 60s with non-small cell lung cancer. The CDR3 loop is CASSLGLADYNEQFF. CDR3 sequence (DNA): TGTGCCAGCAGCTTGGGACTAGCGGACTACAATGAGCAGTTCTTC.